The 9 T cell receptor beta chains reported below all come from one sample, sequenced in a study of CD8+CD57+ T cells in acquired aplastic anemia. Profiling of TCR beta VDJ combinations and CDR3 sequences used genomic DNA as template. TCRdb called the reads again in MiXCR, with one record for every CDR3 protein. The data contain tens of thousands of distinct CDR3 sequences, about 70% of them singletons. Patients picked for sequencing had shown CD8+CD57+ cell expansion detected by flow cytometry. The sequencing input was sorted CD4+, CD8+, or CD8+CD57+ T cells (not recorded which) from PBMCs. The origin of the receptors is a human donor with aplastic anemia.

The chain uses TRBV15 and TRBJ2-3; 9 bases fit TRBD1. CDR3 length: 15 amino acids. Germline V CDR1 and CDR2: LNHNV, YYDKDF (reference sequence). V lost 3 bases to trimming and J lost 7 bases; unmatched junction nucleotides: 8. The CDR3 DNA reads TGTGCCACCAGCAGCTCCGGGACAGGGTCACATACGCAGTATTTT. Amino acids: CATSSSGTGSHTQYF. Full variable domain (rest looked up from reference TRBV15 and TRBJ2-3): DAMVIQNPRYQVTQFGKPVTLSCSQTLNHNVMYWYQQKSSQAPKLLFHYYDKDFNNEADTPDNFQSRRPNTSFCFLDIRSPGLGDTAMYLCATSSSGTGSHTQYFGPGTRLTVL.

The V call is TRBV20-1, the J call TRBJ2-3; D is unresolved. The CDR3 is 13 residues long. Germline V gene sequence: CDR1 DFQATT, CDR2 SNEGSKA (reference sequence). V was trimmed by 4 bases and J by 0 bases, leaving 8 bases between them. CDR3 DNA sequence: TGCAGTGCTACTGCGACTAGCACAGATACGCAGTATTTT. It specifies CSATATSTDTQYF.

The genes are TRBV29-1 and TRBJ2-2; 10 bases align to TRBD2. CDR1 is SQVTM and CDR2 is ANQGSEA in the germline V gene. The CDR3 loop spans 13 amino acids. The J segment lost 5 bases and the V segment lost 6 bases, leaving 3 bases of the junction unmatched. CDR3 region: CSVVTSGTGELFF. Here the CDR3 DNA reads TGCAGCGTCGTGACTAGCGGGACCGGGGAGCTGTTTTTT.

The CDR3 spells CSARVGGAGKNQPQHF. The DNA of the CDR3 is TGCAGTGCTAGAGTTGGGGGGGCCGGGAAGAATCAGCCCCAGCATTTT. The chain recombines TRBV20-1 with TRBJ1-5; possibly TRBD1 for D (6 bases). Trimming removed 1 base from V and 4 bases from J, with 17 bases in between. Germline lookup yields CDR1 DFQATT and CDR2 SNEGSKA (reference sequence). The CDR3 contains 16 residues.

The CDR3 protein is CASSPGGRGSEKLFF. CDR3 nucleotide sequence: TGTGCCAGCAGCCCAGGAGGGAGGGGAAGTGAAAAACTGTTTTTT. The chain employs TRBV11-3 and TRBJ1-4, with D tentatively TRBD1 (5 bases). The V and J ends lost 5 bases and 7 bases respectively, with 17 bases between them. The CDR3 sequence is 15 residues long. Germline CDR1 SGHNT, CDR2 YENEEA.

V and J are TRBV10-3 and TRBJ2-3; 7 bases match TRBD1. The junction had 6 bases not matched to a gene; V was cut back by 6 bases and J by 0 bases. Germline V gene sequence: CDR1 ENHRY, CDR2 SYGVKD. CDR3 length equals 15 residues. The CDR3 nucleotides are TGTGCCATCAGCAACGACAGGGCTAGCACAGATACGCAGTATTTT. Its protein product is CAISNDRASTDTQYF.

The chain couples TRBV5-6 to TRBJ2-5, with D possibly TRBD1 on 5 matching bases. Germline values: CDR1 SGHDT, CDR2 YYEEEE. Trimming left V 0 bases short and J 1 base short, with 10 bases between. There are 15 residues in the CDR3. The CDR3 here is CASSLAPDIQETQYF. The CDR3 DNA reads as TGTGCCAGCAGCTTGGCCCCGGACATCCAAGAGACCCAGTACTTC.

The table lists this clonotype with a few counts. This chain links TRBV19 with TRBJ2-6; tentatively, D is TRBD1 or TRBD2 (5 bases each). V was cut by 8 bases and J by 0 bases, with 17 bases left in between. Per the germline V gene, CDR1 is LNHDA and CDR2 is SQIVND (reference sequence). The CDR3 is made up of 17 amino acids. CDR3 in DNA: TGTGCCAGTTGGGGACCTACCCCCTCCTCTGGGGCCAACGTCCTGACTTTC. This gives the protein CASWGPTPSSGANVLTF.

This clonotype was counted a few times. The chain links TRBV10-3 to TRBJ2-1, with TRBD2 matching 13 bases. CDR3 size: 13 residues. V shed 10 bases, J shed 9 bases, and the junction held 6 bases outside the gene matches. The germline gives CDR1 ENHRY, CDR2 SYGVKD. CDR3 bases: TGTGCCACTACTAGCGGGAGGGTTGGTGAGCAGTTCTTC. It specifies CATTSGRVGEQFF.